The clone carrying this T cell receptor beta chain was observed a single time. Those enrolled in Seattle joined during active infection and were followed longitudinally afterward. V gave up 2 bases and J gave up 0 bases; unmatched junction bases: 13. Germline CDR1 MDHEN, CDR2 SYDVKM. The CDR3 sequence is 18 residues long. This entry belongs to a study of blood T cell repertoires in COVID-19. Overall study: The samples span acute and convalescent COVID-19 from the United States, Italy and Spain.

Under the authors' procedure: Reference gene primer amplification gave nucleated cell count estimates. Assay used: immunoSEQ multiplex PCR; TCRdb lists only in-frame clones, some missing. D and trimming come from the DNA, and the V and J calls and clone size come from that table. Seen here are 300,000 or so clones, 80% to 95% observed once, and the top ten hold around 2%. The clonotype was recovered from a woman aged 25 to 39 with COVID-19, enrolled during active disease. The chain is built from TRBV28 and TRBJ2-7, with 7 positions matching TRBD2. The sample taken for sequencing was peripheral blood. The CDR3 nucleotides read TGTGCCAGCAGTTTAAGCCTAGCGGCTAAATCGAGCTCCTACGAGCAGTACTTC. Protein: CASSLSLAAKSSSYEQYF.